Listed here are 13 T cell receptor beta chains from one sample, sequenced in a study of cytomegalovirus exposure and HLA in healthy donors (TCRdb year 2017). The receptor library was made with the immunoSEQ multiplex PCR assay. A mixture of 60 forward primers for TCR Vbeta segments and 13 reverse primers for TCR Jbeta segments was used in the multiplex PCR. TCRdb holds this immuneACCESS table with in-frame rearrangements only. Some clones are missing; in checked studies, unresolved V genes explain under half, and the rest has no known cause. The sample records 160,000 or so clones, over 65% of which are singletons. Around 2.5% of the sample is in the top ten clones. Material for sequencing was PBMCs. The receptors shown here come from a man between 60 and 70 years old in good health and CMV-seronegative.

This clone has more than one count but fewer than ten. At the DNA level, this CDR3 is encoded by other sequences in the same sample as well. The rearrangement uses TRBV5-1 and TRBJ1-1; D might be TRBD1 (5 bases). V was clipped by 1 base and J by 1 base, with 8 bases between them. Germline V gene data show CDR1 as SGHRS and CDR2 as YFSETQ. The CDR3 loop spans 14 amino acids. CDR3 loop: CASSLQGPNTEAFF. CDR3 nucleotide sequence: TGCGCCAGCAGCTTGCAGGGCCCGAACACTGAAGCTTTCTTT. Full variable domain (rest looked up from reference TRBV5-1 and TRBJ1-1): KAGVTQTPRYLIKTRGQQVTLSCSPISGHRSVSWYQQTPGQGLQFLFEYFSETQRNKGNFPGRFSGRQFSNSRSEMNVSTLELGDSALYLCASSLQGPNTEAFFGQGTRLTVV.

The chain uses TRBV27 and TRBJ1-4; D gene ambiguous. The CDR3 has 12 residues. Trimming stripped 6 bases from V and 5 bases from J, with 7 bases between. The V gene's germline CDR1 is MNHEY and CDR2 SMNVEV (reference sequence). The CDR3 reads CASSTPNEKLFF. The DNA of the CDR3 is TGTGCCAGCAGCACACCGAATGAAAAACTGTTTTTT.

The J gene is TRBJ1-2, the V gene TRBV6-6, with 10 bases lining up with TRBD1. There are 15 residues in the CDR3. V trimming: 7 bases; J trimming: 5 bases; junction bases outside the gene matches: 10. From germline, CDR1 is MNHNY and CDR2 SVGAGI (reference sequence). The CDR3 sequence is CASKPGEGQGYGYTF. The CDR3, as DNA: TGTGCCAGCAAACCCGGGGAGGGACAGGGGTATGGCTACACCTTC.

The CDR3 coding sequence is TGTGCCAGCAGCTCCTTCGGACAGGGGGCTTACGAAAAACTGTTTTTT. Translated, it gives CASSSFGQGAYEKLFF. The chain couples TRBV5-8 to TRBJ1-4, with 11 positions matching TRBD1. The CDR3 length is 16 residues. CDR1 is SGHTS and CDR2 is YDEGEE in the germline V gene. The ends lost 3 bases at V and 8 bases at J; junction bases unmatched: 9.

This clone was seen once. The V gene is TRBV4-1, the J gene TRBJ1-6; a possible D gene is TRBD1 (5 bases). V lost 3 bases, J lost 0 bases, and 12 bases lay in between. The CDR3 consists of 17 residues. The V gene's germline CDR1 is MGHRA and CDR2 YSYEKL. In nucleotides, the CDR3 is TGCGCCAGCAGCCACGTACAGGCCCGCTCCTATAATTCACCCCTCCACTTT. This gives the protein CASSHVQARSYNSPLHF.

This chain uses TRBV30 with TRBJ2-1; 7 nucleotides match TRBD1. This CDR3 is built from 14 residues. V gave up 5 bases and J gave up 4 bases; unmatched junction bases: 8. The germline gives CDR1 GTSNPN, CDR2 SVGIG (reference sequence). The CDR3 spells CAWEGAVKYNEQFF. CDR3 DNA sequence: TGTGCCTGGGAGGGGGCAGTCAAATACAATGAGCAGTTCTTC.

Written as DNA, the CDR3 is TGCAGCGTGACGGAGCCCTACAATGAGCAGTTCTTC. Translating it yields CSVTEPYNEQFF. The chain carries TRBV29-1 and TRBJ2-1; D is unclear. Germline lookup yields CDR1 SQVTM and CDR2 ANQGSEA. With 6 bases removed from V and 2 bases from J, the gap between germline ends came to 8 bases. CDR3 length equals 12 residues.

The J gene is TRBJ1-5, the V gene TRBV23-1; 7 bases fit TRBD1. TRBV23-1 falls under the ORF class, with uncertain function. CDR3 length equals 14 residues. The V gene end was trimmed by 4 bases and the J gene end by 6 bases; junction bases not matched to a gene: 6. For the CDR3, the DNA is TGCGCCAGCAGTCTCGACAGGGTAATTCAGCCCCAGCATTTT. Amino acids: CASSLDRVIQPQHF.

The chain carries TRBV7-8 and TRBJ2-2, with TRBD2 as a possible D gene (6 bases). There are 14 residues in the CDR3. The V end was cut by 1 base, the J end by 7 bases, with 10 bases between. From germline, CDR1 is SGHVS and CDR2 FQNEAQ. CDR3 nucleotide sequence: TGTGCCAGCAGCTTAGGTGTTAGCGGCGGGGAGCTGTTTTTT. It specifies CASSLGVSGGELFF.

The chain couples TRBV18 to TRBJ2-1; TRBD2 agrees at 8 bases. Germline CDR1 reads KGHSH; CDR2 reads LQKENI. The CDR3 consists of 14 residues. The trim removed 2 bases at V and 6 bases at J, leaving 3 bases unmatched. The CDR3 loop is CASSPSGTSNEQFF. DNA for the CDR3: TGTGCCAGCTCACCAAGCGGGACTAGCAATGAGCAGTTCTTC.

This chain links TRBV27 with TRBJ2-5, with TRBD1 identical over 9 bases. Gene TRBJ2-7 matches the end of the DNA better, so the J call may be wrong. Germline V gene sequence: CDR1 MNHEY, CDR2 SMNVEV (reference sequence). This CDR3 is 15 amino acids long. The CDR3 bases are TGTGCCAGCAGTTTCTCCCGGACAGGGGTCTACGAGCAGTACTTC. It encodes CASSFSRTGVYEQYF.

CDR3 DNA: TGTGCCAGTAGTACCGCCACCGGGACTAAATTCCAGCCCCAGCATTTT. This codes for CASSTATGTKFQPQHF. The chain has TRBV19 and TRBJ1-5; D may be TRBD1 (5 bases). Germline CDR1 reads LNHDA; CDR2 reads SQIVND (reference sequence). The CDR3 loop spans 16 amino acids. The germline V and J ends were trimmed by 4 bases and 7 bases, with 20 bases remaining between them. Drawing the rest from reference TRBV19 and TRBJ1-5, the complete variable domain is DGGITQSPKYLFRKEGQNVTLSCEQNLNHDAMYWYRQDPGQGLRLIYYSQIVNDFQKGDIAEGYSVSREKKESFPLTVTSAQKNPTAFYLCASSTATGTKFQPQHFGDGTRLSIL.

The V gene is TRBV7-9, the J gene TRBJ1-1; tentatively, D is TRBD1 (5 bases). Germline V gene sequence: CDR1 SEHNR, CDR2 FQNEAQ (reference sequence). Trimming pared 6 bases from V and 1 base from J, leaving 18 bases between. The CDR3 is made up of 16 amino acids. CDR3 amino acids: CASRPTSGGPNTEAFF. In DNA form, the CDR3 reads TGTGCCAGCAGACCAACTTCGGGGGGACCGAACACTGAAGCTTTCTTT.